Listed below are T cell receptor beta chains from one sample, sequenced in a study of cytomegalovirus exposure and HLA in healthy donors. Profiled with immunoSEQ multiplex PCR; TCRdb holds only in-frame clones, not every one. The table has more than 55,000 clones, 95% to 96% seen once. Sequenced input: PBMCs. The receptors originated from a man between 18 and 35 years old in good health and CMV-seronegative. The CDR3 runs from the conserved cysteine through the conserved F or W. Fields, in order: J gene, clone size, V gene, D gene, CDR3 DNA, CDR3 protein. The D gene is left open where the match is weak. Only some rows state a clone size, as once, few, many or a class for expanded clones.

j_call: TRBJ2-1; clone_size: .; v_call: TRBV29-1; d_call: TRBD1; cdr3_nt: TGCAGCGTCGGTGAAGGACAGGTCAATGAGCAGTTCTTC; cdr3_aa: CSVGEGQVNEQFF
j_call: TRBJ1-2; clone_size: .; v_call: TRBV7-6; d_call: .; cdr3_nt: TGTGCCAGCAGCTTAGCAGGGGGTAACTATGGCTACACCTTC; cdr3_aa: CASSLAGGNYGYTF
j_call: TRBJ1-4; clone_size: .; v_call: TRBV7-9; d_call: TRBD1; cdr3_nt: TGTGCCAGCCGGACTTCGACAGGGGAAAAACTGTTTTTT; cdr3_aa: CASRTSTGEKLFF
j_call: TRBJ1-5; clone_size: .; v_call: TRBV30; d_call: TRBD1; cdr3_nt: TGTGCCTGGAGGGGACAGGAAATGTCGCCCCAGCATTTT; cdr3_aa: CAWRGQEMSPQHF
j_call: TRBJ2-7; clone_size: .; v_call: TRBV7-9; d_call: TRBD1; cdr3_nt: TGTGCCAGCATCTTTGGGACAGGGGACTCCTACGAGCAGTACTTC; cdr3_aa: CASIFGTGDSYEQYF
j_call: TRBJ2-7; clone_size: .; v_call: TRBV13; d_call: .; cdr3_nt: TGTGCCAGCAGCGGGGGACAACATACCTACGAGCAGTACTTC; cdr3_aa: CASSGGQHTYEQYF
j_call: TRBJ2-1; clone_size: .; v_call: TRBV5-5; d_call: TRBD2; cdr3_nt: TGTGCCAGCAGCACGGGACTAGCGCTGAACAATGAGCAGTTCTTC; cdr3_aa: CASSTGLALNNEQFF
j_call: TRBJ1-2; clone_size: .; v_call: TRBV2; d_call: .; cdr3_nt: TGTGCCAGCAGAGGAGGCGGAGGGGACTATGGCTACACCTTC; cdr3_aa: CASRGGGGDYGYTF
j_call: TRBJ1-2; clone_size: .; v_call: TRBV19; d_call: .; cdr3_nt: TGTGCCAGTAGTAGCCTTCTCGACAGCTATGGCTACACCTTC; cdr3_aa: CASSSLLDSYGYTF
j_call: TRBJ2-3; clone_size: .; v_call: TRBV5-4; d_call: TRBD2; cdr3_nt: TGTGCCAGCAGCCAGACTAGCGGAAGCACAGATACGCAGTATTTT; cdr3_aa: CASSQTSGSTDTQYF
j_call: TRBJ2-3; clone_size: once; v_call: TRBV30; d_call: .; cdr3_nt: TGTGCCTGGAGTGAAGTGGGAGCGACAGATACGCAGTATTTT; cdr3_aa: CAWSEVGATDTQYF
j_call: TRBJ1-2; clone_size: .; v_call: TRBV28; d_call: .; cdr3_nt: TGTGCCAGCAGTCAGCCAAGAGGGGGGGGCCAGAACTATGGCTACACCTTC; cdr3_aa: CASSQPRGGGQNYGYTF
j_call: TRBJ2-2; clone_size: .; v_call: TRBV5-6; d_call: .; cdr3_nt: TGTGCCAGCAGGCGTGCTCTGGGACTCCCATTGGTTTACACCGGGGAGCTGTTTTTT; cdr3_aa: CASRRALGLPLVYTGELFF
j_call: TRBJ2-5; clone_size: .; v_call: TRBV27; d_call: .; cdr3_nt: TGTGCCAGCAGTTGGGGCGGAAAAGAGACCCAGTACTTC; cdr3_aa: CASSWGGKETQYF
j_call: TRBJ2-3; clone_size: .; v_call: TRBV7-9; d_call: TRBD1; cdr3_nt: TGTGCCAGCAGCCCACAGGGGGTAGATACGCAGTATTTT; cdr3_aa: CASSPQGVDTQYF
j_call: TRBJ2-1; clone_size: few; v_call: TRBV6-1; d_call: .; cdr3_nt: TGTGCCAGCAGCCACAGCAATTCGGAGCAGTTCTTC; cdr3_aa: CASSHSNSEQFF
j_call: TRBJ2-3; clone_size: .; v_call: TRBV7-2; d_call: .; cdr3_nt: TGTGCCAGCAGCTTTTCCCGGGTGTCCGCAGATACGCAGTATTTT; cdr3_aa: CASSFSRVSADTQYF
j_call: TRBJ2-7; clone_size: once; v_call: TRBV15; d_call: TRBD2; cdr3_nt: TGTGCCACCAGCAGAGACCTGGGACTAGCAGAGAGGACGCAGTACTTC; cdr3_aa: CATSRDLGLAERTQYF
j_call: TRBJ1-5; clone_size: .; v_call: TRBV28; d_call: TRBD1; cdr3_nt: TGTGCCAGCAGTAGCCTCCGGGACAGGGGTGCATATAGCAATCAGCCCCAGCATTTT; cdr3_aa: CASSSLRDRGAYSNQPQHF
j_call: TRBJ1-1; clone_size: once; v_call: TRBV4-1; d_call: .; cdr3_nt: TGCGCCAGCAGCCGGGCCTCCTCTCTGAACACTGAAGCTTTCTTT; cdr3_aa: CASSRASSLNTEAFF
j_call: TRBJ2-1; clone_size: .; v_call: TRBV4-3; d_call: .; cdr3_nt: TGCGCCAGCAGCCAAGTTTTCAGAAGCTCCTACAATGAGCAGTTCTTC; cdr3_aa: CASSQVFRSSYNEQFF
j_call: TRBJ2-7; clone_size: .; v_call: TRBV9; d_call: .; cdr3_nt: TGTGCCAGCAGCGTAGATCCCGGGTCGACCTACGAGCAGTACTTC; cdr3_aa: CASSVDPGSTYEQYF
j_call: TRBJ1-1; clone_size: .; v_call: TRBV5-1; d_call: .; cdr3_nt: TGCGCCAGCAGCTTCGACAGCCTGAACACTGAAGCTTTCTTT; cdr3_aa: CASSFDSLNTEAFF
j_call: TRBJ2-3; clone_size: .; v_call: TRBV6-5; d_call: TRBD2; cdr3_nt: TGTGCCAGCAGGATGGCGGGAGGTACGCAGTATTTT; cdr3_aa: CASRMAGGTQYF
j_call: TRBJ2-3; clone_size: .; v_call: TRBV6-1; d_call: .; cdr3_nt: TGTGCCAGCATGAGGGTATCTAGCACAGATACGCAGTATTTT; cdr3_aa: CASMRVSSTDTQYF
j_call: TRBJ2-3; clone_size: .; v_call: TRBV5-1; d_call: TRBD2; cdr3_nt: TGCGCCAGCCTCCCAAGCGGGAGGGCCCTCACAGATACGCAGTATTTT; cdr3_aa: CASLPSGRALTDTQYF
j_call: TRBJ2-1; clone_size: .; v_call: TRBV7-2; d_call: .; cdr3_nt: TGTGCCAGCAGCTACTACCCGAGCTCCTACAATGAGCAGTTCTTC; cdr3_aa: CASSYYPSSYNEQFF
j_call: TRBJ2-7; clone_size: few; v_call: TRBV2; d_call: TRBD1; cdr3_nt: TGTGCCAGCAGTTCAGGGGGCTACGAGCAGTACTTC; cdr3_aa: CASSSGGYEQYF
j_call: TRBJ1-1; clone_size: .; v_call: TRBV5-8; d_call: .; cdr3_nt: TGTGCCAGCAGCAATTTAAGGGGCTTCAAGGCTGAAGCTTTCTTT; cdr3_aa: CASSNLRGFKAEAFF
j_call: TRBJ1-5; clone_size: .; v_call: TRBV2; d_call: .; cdr3_nt: TGTGCCAGCAGTGATGGGTTCAACGGGGGCAATCAGCCCCAGCATTTT; cdr3_aa: CASSDGFNGGNQPQHF
j_call: TRBJ2-5; clone_size: .; v_call: TRBV25-1; d_call: .; cdr3_nt: TGTGCCAGCAGTTTCGGAGAGACCCAGTACTTC; cdr3_aa: CASSFGETQYF
j_call: TRBJ2-5; clone_size: .; v_call: TRBV27; d_call: .; cdr3_nt: TGTGCCAGCAGTTTATGGAGCACAGGACAGACCCAGTACTTC; cdr3_aa: CASSLWSTGQTQYF
j_call: TRBJ1-2; clone_size: .; v_call: TRBV9; d_call: TRBD1; cdr3_nt: TGTGCCAGCAGCGCCGGACTCGGGGGGGACAGGGGCTATGGCTACACCTTC; cdr3_aa: CASSAGLGGDRGYGYTF